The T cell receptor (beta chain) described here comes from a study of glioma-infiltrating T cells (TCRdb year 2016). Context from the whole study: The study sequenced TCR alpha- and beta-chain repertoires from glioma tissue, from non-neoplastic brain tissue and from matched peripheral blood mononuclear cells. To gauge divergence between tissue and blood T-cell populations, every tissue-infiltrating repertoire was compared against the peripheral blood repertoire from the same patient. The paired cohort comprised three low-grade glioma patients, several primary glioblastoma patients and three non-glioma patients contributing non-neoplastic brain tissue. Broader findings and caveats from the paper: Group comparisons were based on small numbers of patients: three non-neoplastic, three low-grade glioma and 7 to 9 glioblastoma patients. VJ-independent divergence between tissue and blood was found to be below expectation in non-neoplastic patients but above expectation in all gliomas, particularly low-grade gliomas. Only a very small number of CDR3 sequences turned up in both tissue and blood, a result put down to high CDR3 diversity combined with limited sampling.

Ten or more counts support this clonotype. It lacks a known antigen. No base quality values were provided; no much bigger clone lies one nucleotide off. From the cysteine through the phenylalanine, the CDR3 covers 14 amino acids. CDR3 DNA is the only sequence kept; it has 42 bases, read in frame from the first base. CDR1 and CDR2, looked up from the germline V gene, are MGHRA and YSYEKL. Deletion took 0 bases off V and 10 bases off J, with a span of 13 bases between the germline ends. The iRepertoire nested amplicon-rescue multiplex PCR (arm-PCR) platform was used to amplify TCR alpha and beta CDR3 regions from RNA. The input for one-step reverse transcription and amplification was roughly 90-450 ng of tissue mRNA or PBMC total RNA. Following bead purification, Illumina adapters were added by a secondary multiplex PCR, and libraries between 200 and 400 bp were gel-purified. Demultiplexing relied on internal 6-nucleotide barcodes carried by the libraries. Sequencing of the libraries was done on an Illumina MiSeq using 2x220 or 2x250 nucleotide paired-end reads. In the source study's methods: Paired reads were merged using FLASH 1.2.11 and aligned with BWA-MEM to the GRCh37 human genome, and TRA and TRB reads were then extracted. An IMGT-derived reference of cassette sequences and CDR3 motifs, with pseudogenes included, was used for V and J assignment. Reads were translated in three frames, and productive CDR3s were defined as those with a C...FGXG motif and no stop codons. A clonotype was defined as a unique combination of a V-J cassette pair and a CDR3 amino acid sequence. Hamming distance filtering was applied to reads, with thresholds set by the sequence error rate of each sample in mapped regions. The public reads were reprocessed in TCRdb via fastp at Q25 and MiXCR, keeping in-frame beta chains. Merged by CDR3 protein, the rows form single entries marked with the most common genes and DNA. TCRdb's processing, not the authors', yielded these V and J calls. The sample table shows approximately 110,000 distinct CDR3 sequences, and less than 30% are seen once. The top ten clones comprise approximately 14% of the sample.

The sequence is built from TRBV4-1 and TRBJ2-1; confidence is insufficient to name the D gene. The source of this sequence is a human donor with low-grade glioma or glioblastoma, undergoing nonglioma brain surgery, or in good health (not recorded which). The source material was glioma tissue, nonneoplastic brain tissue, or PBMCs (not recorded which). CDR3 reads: CASSQDKGFGEQFF. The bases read TGCGCCAGCAGCCAAGACAAGGGCTTTGGGGAGCAGTTCTTC.